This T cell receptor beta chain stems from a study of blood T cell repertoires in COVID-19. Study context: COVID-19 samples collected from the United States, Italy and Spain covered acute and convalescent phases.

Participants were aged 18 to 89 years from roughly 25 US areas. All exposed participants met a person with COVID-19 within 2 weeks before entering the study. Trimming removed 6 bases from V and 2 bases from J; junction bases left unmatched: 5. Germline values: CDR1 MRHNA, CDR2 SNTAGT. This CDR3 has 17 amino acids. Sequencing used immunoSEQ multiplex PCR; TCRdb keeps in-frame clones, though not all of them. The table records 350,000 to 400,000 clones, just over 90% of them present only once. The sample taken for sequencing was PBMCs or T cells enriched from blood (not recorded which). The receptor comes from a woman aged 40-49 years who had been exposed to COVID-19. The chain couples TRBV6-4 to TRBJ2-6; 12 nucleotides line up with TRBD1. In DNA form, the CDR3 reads TGTGCCAGCAGCCGGGACAGGGGGCTAGCTGGGGCCAACGTCCTGACTTTC. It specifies CASSRDRGLAGANVLTF.